This TCR beta chain comes out of a study of early T cells in non-severe SARS-CoV-2 infection. Study in general: Investigators sequenced bulk RNA drawn from unsorted whole blood, and chains remained unpaired.

MiXCR, run by TCRdb on the 5' RACE reads, gives a single entry per CDR3 protein. The sample lists some 60,000 distinct CDR3 sequences; approximately 9.3% were seen once. This clonotype was recorded at least ten times. Antigen: not known. Study findings and constraints: VDJdb matching skewed toward anti-spike CD8 responses, missing private and CD4 specificities.

Trimming left V 5 bases short and J 5 bases short, with 5 bases between. Germline CDR1 and CDR2: SNHLY and FYNNEI. The CDR3 contains 11 residues. The sequence was collected from an adult who was a healthcare worker with PCR-confirmed SARS-CoV-2 infection or an uninfected control (not recorded which). Sequencing input: whole blood. The rearrangement joins TRBV2 to TRBJ2-3; D unresolved. The CDR3 sequence: CASSQGDTQYF. The CDR3 DNA reads as TGTGCCAGCAGTCAAGGAGATACGCAGTATTTT.